This entry describes one TCR beta chain. What it binds is unknown. Libraries of TCR beta came from quantitative 5'-RACE with molecular barcodes. MiXCR, run by TCRdb on the 5' RACE reads, gives a single entry per CDR3 protein. The data contain 250,000 to 300,000 distinct CDR3 sequences, 18% of them singletons. This specimen belongs to a study of CD8 T cells in ankylosing spondylitis. Study-level results: Clones tied to disease were said to be significantly enriched in matched ankylosing spondylitis synovial fluid. Roughly eight highly homologous variants made up a TCR beta motif that seemed to typify ankylosing spondylitis blood.

Sequencing was performed on blood, either unsorted or a sorted T cell fraction (not recorded which). The receptor was derived from a male donor with ankylosing spondylitis or in good health (not recorded which).

The chain's CDR3 is CASSLLMQGEQFF. The CDR3 DNA sequence: TGTGCCAGCAGCTTACTAATGCAGGGGGAGCAGTTCTTC. This chain links TRBV7-8 with TRBJ2-1; weak D call: TRBD1 (6 bases). Looked up from germline, CDR1 is SGHVS and CDR2 is FQNEAQ. This CDR3 is 13 amino acids long. V dropped 2 bases and J dropped 10 bases, with 12 bases sitting between them.